The following is a T cell receptor (beta chain) sequence with its context. Recovery among Cohort 3 donors was established by two negative PCRs, clearance, or symptom resolution. Assay: immunoSEQ multiplex PCR; the TCRdb copy retains only in-frame clones and omits some. The sample lists 300,000 to 350,000 clones; nearly 90% were seen once. The data belong to a study of blood T cell repertoires in COVID-19. The V end lost 6 bases, the J end lost 2 bases, and 10 bases lay between the germline ends. CDR1 is SNHLY, CDR2 FYNNEI, per germline. The CDR3 consists of 13 residues. The chain recombines TRBV2 with TRBJ2-5; D unresolved. The sample taken for sequencing was PBMCs or T cells enriched from blood (not recorded which). The receptor was isolated from a woman aged 30 to 39 who had recovered from COVID-19. CDR3 nucleotides: TGTGCCAGCAGCGCACATCCACAAGAGACCCAGTACTTC. Its protein product is CASSAHPQETQYF.